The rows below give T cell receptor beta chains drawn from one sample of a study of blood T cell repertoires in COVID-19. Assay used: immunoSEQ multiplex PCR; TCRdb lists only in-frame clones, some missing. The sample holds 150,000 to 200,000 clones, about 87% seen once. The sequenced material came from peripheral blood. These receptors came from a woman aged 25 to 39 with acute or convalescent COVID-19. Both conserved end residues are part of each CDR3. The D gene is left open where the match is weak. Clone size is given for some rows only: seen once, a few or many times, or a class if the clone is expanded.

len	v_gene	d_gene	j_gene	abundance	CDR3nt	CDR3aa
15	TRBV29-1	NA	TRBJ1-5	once	TGCAGCGTTGGGGGAGGCATTGGTGAGGGTCAGCCCCAGCATTTT	CSVGGGIGEGQPQHF
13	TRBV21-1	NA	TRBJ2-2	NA	TGTGCCAGCAGCAAACGCGGGGACGGGGAGCTGTTTTTT	CASSKRGDGELFF
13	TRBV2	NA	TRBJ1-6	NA	TGTGCCAGCAAGGGCGGGGGAAATTCACCCCTCCACTTT	CASKGGGNSPLHF
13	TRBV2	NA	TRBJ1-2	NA	TGTGCCAGCAGAGGACAGACCTTCTATGGCTACACCTTC	CASRGQTFYGYTF
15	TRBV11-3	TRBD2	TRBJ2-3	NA	TGTGCCAGCAGCTTATTGGGACTATCCACAGATACGCAGTATTTT	CASSLLGLSTDTQYF
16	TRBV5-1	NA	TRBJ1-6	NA	TGCGCCAGCTATTGGGCCCATGGCTCCTATAATTCACCCCTCCACTTT	CASYWAHGSYNSPLHF
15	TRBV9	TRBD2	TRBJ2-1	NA	TGTGCCAGCAGCGTAGATAGCGGGAGATCCAATGAGCAGTTCTTC	CASSVDSGRSNEQFF
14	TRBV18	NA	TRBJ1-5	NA	TGTGCCAGCTCACCACGGCGGGCCGATCAGCCCCAGCATTTT	CASSPRRADQPQHF
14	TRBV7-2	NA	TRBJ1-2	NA	TGTGCCAGCAGCTTCAGGGAAACTAGCGATGGCTACACCTTC	CASSFRETSDGYTF
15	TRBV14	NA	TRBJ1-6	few	TGTGCCAGCAGCCAAGGGGGCCGATATAATTCACCCCTCCACTTT	CASSQGGRYNSPLHF
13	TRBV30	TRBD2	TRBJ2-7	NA	TGTGCCTGCCACCGGCCGGGGGGGGGCGAGCAGTACTTC	CACHRPGGGEQYF
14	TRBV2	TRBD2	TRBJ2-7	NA	TGTGCCAGCAGGAGACTAGCGGGCACCTACGAGCAGTACTTC	CASRRLAGTYEQYF
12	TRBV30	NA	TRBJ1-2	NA	TGTGCCTCGCCCTCAGCGTTTTATGGCTACACCTTC	CASPSAFYGYTF
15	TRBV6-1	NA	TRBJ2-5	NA	TGTGCCAGCAGGCCCACTAGCCTCGGTGGGGAGACCCAGTACTTC	CASRPTSLGGETQYF
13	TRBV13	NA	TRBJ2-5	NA	TGTGCCAGCAGCAAGTGGGAGGCAGAGACCCAGTACTTC	CASSKWEAETQYF
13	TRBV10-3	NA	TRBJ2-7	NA	TGTGCCATCATGCAGCGGAATACCTACGAGCAGTACTTC	CAIMQRNTYEQYF
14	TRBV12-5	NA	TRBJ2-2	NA	TGTGCTAGTGGTTTGGTACTTGGCACCGGGGAGCTGTTTTTT	CASGLVLGTGELFF
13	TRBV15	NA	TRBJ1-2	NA	TGTGCCACCAGCAGAGAGTCAGGGGAGGGCTACACCTTC	CATSRESGEGYTF
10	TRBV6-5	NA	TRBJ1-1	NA	TGTGCCTCGGGGGGCACTGAAGCTTTCTTT	CASGGTEAFF
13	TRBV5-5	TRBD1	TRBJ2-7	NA	TGTGCCAGCAGCTGGGACAGGGCTTACGAGCAGTACTTC	CASSWDRAYEQYF
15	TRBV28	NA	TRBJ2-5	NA	TGTGCCAGCAGTTTACAACGGACTGGGCGAGAGACCCAGTACTTC	CASSLQRTGRETQYF
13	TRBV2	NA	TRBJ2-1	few	TGTGCCAGCAGTGAGAGTGAGGGAAATGAGCAGTTCTTC	CASSESEGNEQFF
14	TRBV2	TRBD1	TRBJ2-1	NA	TGTGCCAGCATCCCACAGGGGGTGTACAATGAGCAGTTCTTC	CASIPQGVYNEQFF